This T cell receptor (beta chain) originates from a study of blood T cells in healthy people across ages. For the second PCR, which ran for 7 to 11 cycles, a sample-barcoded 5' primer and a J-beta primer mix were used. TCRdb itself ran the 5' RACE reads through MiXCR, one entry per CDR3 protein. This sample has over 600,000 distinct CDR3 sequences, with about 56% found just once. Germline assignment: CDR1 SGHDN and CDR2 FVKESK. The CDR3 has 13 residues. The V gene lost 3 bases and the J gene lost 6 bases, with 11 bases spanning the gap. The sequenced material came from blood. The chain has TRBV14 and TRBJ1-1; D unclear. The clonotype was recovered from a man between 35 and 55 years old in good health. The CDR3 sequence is CASSHGRVSEAFF. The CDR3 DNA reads TGTGCCAGCAGCCACGGCCGGGTGTCTGAAGCTTTCTTT.